Shown below are 10 T cell receptor beta chains from a single sample sequenced in a study of T cell changes during pregnancy in multiple sclerosis. Sequencing used immunoSEQ multiplex PCR; TCRdb keeps in-frame clones, though not all of them. The table has approximately 20,000 clones, 88% seen once. The input for sequencing was CD8+ T cells from peripheral blood mononuclear cells, taken after pregnancy. These receptors all come from a female donor in good health, enrolled as a control in a pregnancy study.

The CDR3 loop is CAWGQGNTEAFF. The CDR3 DNA reads as TGTGCATGGGGGCAGGGAAACACTGAAGCTTTCTTT. The chain combines TRBV30 with TRBJ1-1; weak D call: TRBD1 (6 bases). The CDR3 spans 12 residues. CDR1 is GTSNPN, CDR2 SVGIG, per germline (reference sequence).

The V gene is TRBV25-1, the J gene TRBJ1-5, with D hard to call. There are 10 residues in the CDR3. Germline loops: CDR1 MGHDK, CDR2 SYGVNS. V dropped 5 bases and J dropped 9 bases, with 5 bases sitting between them. For the CDR3, the DNA is TGTGCCAGCAGTACATGGCCCCAGCATTTT. Translated, it gives CASSTWPQHF.

This chain links TRBV2 with TRBJ1-2; no firm D call. CDR1 is SNHLY, CDR2 FYNNEI, per germline. V lost 4 bases and J lost 4, with 7 bases in between. This CDR3 spans 12 amino acids. CDR3 protein: CASSGVTYGYTF. CDR3 coding DNA: TGTGCCAGCAGTGGAGTTACCTATGGCTACACCTTC.

The chain is built from TRBV4-3 and TRBJ1-2; TRBD1 is a possible D gene (5 bases). Germline CDR1 is LGHNA and CDR2 is YSLEER. Trimming stripped 4 bases from V and 8 bases from J, with 14 bases between. The CDR3 loop spans 13 amino acids. CDR3 DNA sequence: TGCGCCAGCAGCCGAGGTACTTCAGGGGGCTACACCTTC. Its protein product is CASSRGTSGGYTF.

The rearrangement links TRBV7-9 to TRBJ1-2; D may be TRBD1 (5 bases). The CDR3 has 17 residues. CDR1 is SEHNR, CDR2 FQNEAQ, per germline (reference sequence). V was trimmed by 4 bases and J by 1 base, leaving 19 bases between them. As DNA, the CDR3 is TGTGCCAGCAGCTCCCCCCTAGGTGACAGACTTAACTATGGCTACACCTTC. Amino acid sequence: CASSSPLGDRLNYGYTF.

The CDR3 sequence: CAWSVGIGTGNQPQHF. CDR3 DNA sequence: TGTGCCTGGAGTGTAGGGATCGGGACAGGCAATCAGCCCCAGCATTTT. V is TRBV30 and J is TRBJ1-5; 7 bases are a match to TRBD1. Germline CDR1 reads GTSNPN; CDR2 reads SVGIG (reference sequence). J lost 2 bases, V lost 0 bases, and 7 bases had no gene match. This CDR3 is 16 amino acids long.

The V gene is TRBV5-4, the J gene TRBJ2-7; a weak D match, TRBD2 (6 bases). This CDR3 is 16 amino acids long. V was cut by 0 bases and J by 3 bases, with 16 bases left in between. Germline V CDR1 and CDR2: SGHNT, YYREEE (reference sequence). The CDR3 DNA reads TGTGCCAGCAGCTTGGCCGACTTGCGGGGAGACTACGAGCAGTACTTC. Protein sequence: CASSLADLRGDYEQYF.

V gene TRBV29-1 combines with J gene TRBJ2-7; D not resolved. The CDR3 spans 11 residues. The V end lost 7 bases, the J end lost 3 bases, and 10 bases lay between the germline ends. Germline CDR1 is SQVTM and CDR2 is ANQGSEA. The CDR3 is CSGVIDYEQYF. CDR3 in DNA: TGCAGCGGAGTTATCGACTACGAGCAGTACTTC.

Here the CDR3 DNA reads TGTGCCAGCAGTCCCCTAAAGGGGGACTACGAGCAGTACTTC. This sequence encodes CASSPLKGDYEQYF. The chain couples TRBV27 to TRBJ2-7; D is perhaps TRBD1 (6 bases). The CDR3 length is 14 residues. CDR1 and CDR2 (germline): MNHEY, SMNVEV (reference sequence). The V and J ends lost 5 bases and 3 bases respectively, with 14 bases between them.

V and J are TRBV27 and TRBJ2-7; 7 bases match TRBD1. Germline lookup yields CDR1 MNHEY and CDR2 SMNVEV (reference sequence). Losses at the gene ends were 5 bases for V and 4 bases for J; bases not matched to a gene: 5. CDR3 length: 13 amino acids. The DNA of the CDR3 is TGTGCCAGCAGTGAAGGGGGCAGATACGAGCAGTACTTC. It yields the protein CASSEGGRYEQYF.